This T cell receptor beta chain was found in a study of identical twins. Notes on the study in general: The conclusions drew on cross-sectional statistical analysis instead of tracking the same donors. Potential partial confounding of zero-insertion analyses by invariant MAIT and iNKT cells was noted.

Notes on this clonotype: Its antigen remains unknown.

A universal primer site came from template switching; cDNA carried unique molecular identifiers. Each CDR3 protein is one row after TCRdb ran MiXCR on the 5' RACE reads. Among around 500,000 distinct CDR3 sequences, 12% to 15% were seen once, and the ten largest hold about 0.52%. All donors were healthy Caucasians. Looked up from germline, CDR1 is SGDLS and CDR2 is YYNGEE. The J segment lost 3 bases and the V segment lost 4 bases, leaving 8 bases of the junction unmatched. This CDR3 spans 15 amino acids. Separately, the same data were catalogued under a study of yellow fever vaccine responses in identical twins.

This clonotype was sampled from a woman younger than 30 in good health. The chain links TRBV9 to TRBJ2-5; 8 bases map to TRBD1. Material: CD4+ T cells sorted from blood. CDR3 residues: CASSYPDRGKETQYF. Here the CDR3 DNA reads TGTGCCAGCAGCTACCCTGACAGGGGAAAAGAGACCCAGTACTTC.